This T cell receptor beta chain stems from a study of low-dose radiotherapy and immunotherapy resistance in tumors. This clonotype showed up many times. As to time point: before trial treatment. Covering alpha and beta chains, TRAV- and TRBV-specific primers were used for the first-strand cDNA. Over about 19 PCR cycles, TCRs were amplified from a constant-region primer and V-primer adapter. TCRdb recomputed calls from the reads with MiXCR, one row per CDR3 protein. The sample records under 70,000 distinct CDR3 sequences, approximately 25% being singletons. The material was PBMCs, obtained before treatment. The TCR sequence derives from a male donor with prostate cancer.

DNA of the CDR3: TGTGCCAGCAGCTTACGGCGGCAGGCCTACGAGCAGTACTTC. This translates into CASSLRRQAYEQYF. The chain is built from TRBV11-2 and TRBJ2-7; D is uncertain. V was trimmed by 2 bases and J by 2 bases, leaving 10 bases between them. The length of the CDR3 is 14 residues. CDR1 SGHAT and CDR2 FQNNGV come from the germline V gene.